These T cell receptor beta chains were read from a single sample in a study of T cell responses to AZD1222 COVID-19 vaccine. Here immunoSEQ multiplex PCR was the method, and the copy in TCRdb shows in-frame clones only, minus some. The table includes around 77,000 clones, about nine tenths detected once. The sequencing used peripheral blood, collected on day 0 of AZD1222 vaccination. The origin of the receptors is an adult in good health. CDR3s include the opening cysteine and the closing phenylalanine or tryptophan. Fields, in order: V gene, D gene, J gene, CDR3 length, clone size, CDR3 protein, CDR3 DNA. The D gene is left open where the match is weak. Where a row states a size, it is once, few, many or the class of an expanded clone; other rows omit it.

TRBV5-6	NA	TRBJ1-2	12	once	CASSLQPYGYTF	TGTGCCAGCAGCTTGCAGCCTTATGGCTACACCTTC
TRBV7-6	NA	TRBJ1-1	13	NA	CASSLEGGTEAFF	TGTGCCAGCAGCTTAGAGGGGGGCACTGAAGCTTTCTTT
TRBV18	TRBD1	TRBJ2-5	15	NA	CASSPGTGFPGTQYF	TGTGCCAGCTCACCCGGGACAGGGTTTCCTGGGACCCAGTACTTC
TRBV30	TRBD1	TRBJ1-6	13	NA	CAWRQGGDSPLHF	TGTGCCTGGAGACAGGGGGGGGATTCACCCCTCCACTTT
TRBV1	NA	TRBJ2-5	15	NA	CTSSRSRGGEETQYF	TGCACCAGCAGCCGATCGCGGGGGGGCGAAGAGACCCAGTACTTC
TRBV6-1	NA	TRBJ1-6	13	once	CASSDRDGTPLHF	TGTGCCAGCAGTGACAGGGACGGGACACCCCTCCACTTT
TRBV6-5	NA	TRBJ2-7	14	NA	CASKKVLSAYEQYF	TGTGCCAGCAAAAAGGTATTATCCGCCTACGAGCAGTACTTC
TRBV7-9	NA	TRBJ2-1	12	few	CASSLDTDEQFF	TGTGCCAGCAGCTTAGATACCGATGAGCAGTTCTTC
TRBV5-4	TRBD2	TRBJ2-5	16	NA	CASSEFYAGGGETQYF	TGTGCCAGCAGCGAGTTTTACGCGGGCGGGGGAGAGACCCAGTACTTC
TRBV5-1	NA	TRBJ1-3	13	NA	CASSLGSGNTIYF	TGCGCCAGCAGCTTGGGGTCTGGAAACACCATATATTTT
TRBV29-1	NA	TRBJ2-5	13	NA	CSVRTLDSETQYF	TGCAGCGTCCGGACACTGGACTCGGAGACCCAGTACTTC
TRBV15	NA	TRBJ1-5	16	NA	CATSRGRGEGNQPQHF	TGTGCCACCAGCAGAGGAAGGGGGGAGGGCAATCAGCCCCAGCATTTT
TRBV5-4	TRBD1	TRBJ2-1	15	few	CASSYGQGFDNEQFF	TGTGCCAGCAGCTACGGACAGGGATTCGACAATGAGCAGTTCTTC
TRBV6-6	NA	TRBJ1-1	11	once	CASSYSGEAFF	TGTGCCAGCAGTTACTCAGGTGAAGCTTTCTTT
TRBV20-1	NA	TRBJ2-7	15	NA	CSASSPNGQSYEQYF	TGCAGTGCTAGTTCCCCTAATGGACAGAGCTACGAGCAGTACTTC